This entry concerns a single T cell receptor beta chain. Its antigen is still unknown. This CDR3 is 18 amino acids long. V shed 2 bases and J 0 bases; nucleotides not matched to a gene: 16. From germline, CDR1 is GTSNPN and CDR2 SVGIG (reference sequence). The repertoire was sequenced with immunoSEQ multiplex PCR; TCRdb's copy has only in-frame clones and lacks some. The repertoire has more than 400,000 clones, roughly 90% of them found once; the top ten carry more than 1.5%. The sample is drawn from a study of Ad26.COV2.S vaccination and SARS-CoV-2 variants. Study observations and caveats: Substantial response breadth was reportedly seen for spike-specific CD8+ and CD4+ T cells after vaccination.

Treatment reported: some 20 received Ad26.COV2.S at low or high dose, single or two shots; 5 received placebo; per-sample allocation not given. Repertoires come from day 63 after the first vaccine or placebo injection. The receptor was isolated from a person between 18 and 60 years old who received the Ad26.COV2.S COVID-19 vaccine or a placebo. The source was peripheral blood, collected in a trial of Ad26.COV2.S vaccine versus placebo. This chain uses TRBV30 with TRBJ2-7; 7 bases match TRBD2. CDR3 DNA sequence: TGTGCCTGGAGTCGTTCCAACCCCCAGGGAGGGGACTCCTACGAGCAGTACTTC. The encoded protein is CAWSRSNPQGGDSYEQYF.